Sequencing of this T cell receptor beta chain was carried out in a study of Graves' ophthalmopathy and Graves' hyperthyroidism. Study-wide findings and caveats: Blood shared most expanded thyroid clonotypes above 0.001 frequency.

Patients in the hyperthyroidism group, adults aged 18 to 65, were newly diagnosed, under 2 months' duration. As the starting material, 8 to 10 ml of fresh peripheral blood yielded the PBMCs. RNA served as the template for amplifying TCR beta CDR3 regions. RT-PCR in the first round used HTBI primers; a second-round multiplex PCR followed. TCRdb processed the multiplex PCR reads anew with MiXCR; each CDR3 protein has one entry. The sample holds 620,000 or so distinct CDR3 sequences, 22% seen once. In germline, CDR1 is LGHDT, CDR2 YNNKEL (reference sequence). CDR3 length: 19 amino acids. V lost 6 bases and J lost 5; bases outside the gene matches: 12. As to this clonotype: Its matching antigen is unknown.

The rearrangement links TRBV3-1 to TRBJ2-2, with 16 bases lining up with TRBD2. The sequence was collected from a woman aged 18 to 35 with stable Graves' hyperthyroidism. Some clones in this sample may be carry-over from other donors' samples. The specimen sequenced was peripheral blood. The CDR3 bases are TGTGCCAGCAGTCCAACCGGGACTAGCGGGAGGGCCGGAACCGGGGAGCTGTTTTTT. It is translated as CASSPTGTSGRAGTGELFF.